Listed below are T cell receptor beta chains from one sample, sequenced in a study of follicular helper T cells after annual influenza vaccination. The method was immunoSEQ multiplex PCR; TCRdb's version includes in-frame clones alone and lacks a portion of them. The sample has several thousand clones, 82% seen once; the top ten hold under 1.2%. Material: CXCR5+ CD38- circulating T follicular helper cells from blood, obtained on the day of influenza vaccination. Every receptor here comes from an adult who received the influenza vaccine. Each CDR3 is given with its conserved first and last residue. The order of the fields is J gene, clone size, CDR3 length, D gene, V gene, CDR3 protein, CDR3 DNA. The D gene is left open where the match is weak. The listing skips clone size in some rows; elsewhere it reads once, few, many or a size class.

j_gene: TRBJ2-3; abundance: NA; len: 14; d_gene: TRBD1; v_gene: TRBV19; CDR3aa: CASRQGVGTDTQYF; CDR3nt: TGTGCCAGTCGACAGGGAGTGGGCACAGATACGCAGTATTTT
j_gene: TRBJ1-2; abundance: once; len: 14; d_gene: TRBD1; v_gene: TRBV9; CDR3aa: CASSAGTGGLGYTF; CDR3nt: TGTGCCAGCAGCGCCGGGACAGGGGGACTTGGCTACACCTTC
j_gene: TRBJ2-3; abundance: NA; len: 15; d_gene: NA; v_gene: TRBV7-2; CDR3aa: CASSPRRGAGDTQYF; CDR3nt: TGTGCCAGCAGCCCCAGGCGCGGGGCGGGAGATACGCAGTATTTT
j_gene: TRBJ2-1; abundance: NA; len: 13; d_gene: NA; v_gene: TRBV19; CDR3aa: CASSQTRFNEQFF; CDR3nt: TGTGCCAGTAGTCAAACAAGATTCAATGAGCAGTTCTTC
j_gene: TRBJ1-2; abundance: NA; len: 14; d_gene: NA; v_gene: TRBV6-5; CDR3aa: CASRPGRDSYGYTF; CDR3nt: TGTGCCAGCAGGCCGGGGAGGGATAGCTATGGCTACACCTTC
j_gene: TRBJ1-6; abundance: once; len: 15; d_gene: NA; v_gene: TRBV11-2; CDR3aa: CASSVHGRRDSPLHF; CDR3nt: TGTGCCAGCAGCGTTCACGGGCGTCGGGATTCACCCCTCCACTTT
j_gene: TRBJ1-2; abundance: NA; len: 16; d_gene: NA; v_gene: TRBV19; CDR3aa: CASSPRGGVKHYGYTF; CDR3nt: TGTGCCAGTAGTCCCCGGGGCGGGGTCAAACATTATGGCTACACCTTC
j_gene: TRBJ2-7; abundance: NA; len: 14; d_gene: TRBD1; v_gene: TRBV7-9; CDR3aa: CASSWTGGLGEQYF; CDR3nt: TGTGCCAGCAGCTGGACAGGGGGCTTGGGGGAGCAGTACTTC
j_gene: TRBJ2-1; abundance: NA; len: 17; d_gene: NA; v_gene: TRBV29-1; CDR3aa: CSVLTPGGRSSYNEQFF; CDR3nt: TGCAGCGTTCTCACCCCCGGAGGCAGGAGCTCCTACAATGAGCAGTTCTTC
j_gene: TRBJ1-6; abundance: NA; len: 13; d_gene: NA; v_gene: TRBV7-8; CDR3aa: CASSLVRESPLHF; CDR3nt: TGTGCCAGCAGCTTAGTGAGGGAATCACCCCTCCACTTT
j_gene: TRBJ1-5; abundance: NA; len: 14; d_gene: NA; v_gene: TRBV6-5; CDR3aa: CASSLQASNQPQHF; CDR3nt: TGTGCCAGCAGCCTACAGGCTAGCAATCAGCCCCAGCATTTT
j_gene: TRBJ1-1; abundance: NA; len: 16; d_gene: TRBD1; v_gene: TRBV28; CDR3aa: CASSGTGGSRVPEAFF; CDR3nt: TGTGCCAGCAGTGGGACAGGGGGCAGTCGGGTTCCTGAAGCTTTCTTT
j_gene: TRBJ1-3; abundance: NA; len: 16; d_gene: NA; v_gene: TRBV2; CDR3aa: CASSLTGGSSGNTIYF; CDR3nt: TGTGCCAGCAGTTTAACGGGAGGGAGCTCTGGAAACACCATATATTTT
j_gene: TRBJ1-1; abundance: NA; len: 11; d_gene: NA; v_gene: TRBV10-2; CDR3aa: CASIEGRRSFF; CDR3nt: TGCGCCAGCATTGAGGGGCGGCGATCTTTCTTT
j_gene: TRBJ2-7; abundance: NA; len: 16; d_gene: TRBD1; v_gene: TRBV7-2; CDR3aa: CASSKRQGTSSYEQYF; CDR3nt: TGTGCCAGCAGTAAACGACAGGGGACGAGCTCCTACGAGCAGTACTTC
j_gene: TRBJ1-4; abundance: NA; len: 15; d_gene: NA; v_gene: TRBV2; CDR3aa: CASRLGDTTNEKLFF; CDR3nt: TGTGCCAGCAGGTTGGGAGATACAACTAATGAAAAACTGTTTTTT
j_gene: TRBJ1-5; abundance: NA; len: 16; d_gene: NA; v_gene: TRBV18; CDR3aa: CASSPTDLYSNQPQHF; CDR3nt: TGTGCCAGCTCACCTACCGACCTTTATAGCAATCAGCCCCAGCATTTT
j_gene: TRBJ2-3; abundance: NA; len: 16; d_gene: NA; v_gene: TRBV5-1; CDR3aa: CASSWGGAGRTDTQYF; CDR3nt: TGCGCCAGCAGCTGGGGGGGCGCGGGACGCACAGATACGCAGTATTTT
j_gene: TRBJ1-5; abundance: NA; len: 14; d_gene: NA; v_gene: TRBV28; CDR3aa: CASSRLGRDQPQHF; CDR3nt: TGTGCCAGCAGTCGTCTAGGCAGGGATCAGCCCCAGCATTTT
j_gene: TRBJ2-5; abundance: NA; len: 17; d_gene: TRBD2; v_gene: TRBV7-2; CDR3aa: CASSLGVAGGFQETQYF; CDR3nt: TGTGCCAGCAGCTTAGGGGTAGCGGGGGGATTCCAAGAGACCCAGTACTTC
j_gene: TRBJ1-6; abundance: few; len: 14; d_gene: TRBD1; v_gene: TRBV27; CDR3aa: CASRRTGFNSPLHF; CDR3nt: TGTGCCAGCAGGCGGACAGGGTTTAATTCACCCCTCCACTTT
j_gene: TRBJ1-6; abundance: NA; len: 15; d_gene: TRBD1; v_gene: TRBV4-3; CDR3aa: CASSQEGTGGTPLHF; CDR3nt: TGCGCCAGCAGCCAAGAGGGGACAGGGGGAACACCCCTCCACTTT
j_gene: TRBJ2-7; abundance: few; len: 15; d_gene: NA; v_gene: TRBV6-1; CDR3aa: CASSEAGDGPYEQYF; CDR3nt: TGTGCCAGCAGTGAAGCGGGCGACGGACCCTACGAGCAGTACTTC
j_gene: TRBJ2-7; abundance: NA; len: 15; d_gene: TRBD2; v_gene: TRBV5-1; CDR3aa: CASSPGGGDAYEQYF; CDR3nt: TGCGCCAGCAGCCCGGGCGGGGGGGATGCCTACGAGCAGTACTTC
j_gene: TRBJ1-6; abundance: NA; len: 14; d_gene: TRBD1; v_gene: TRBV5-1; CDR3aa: CASRRQGASSPLHF; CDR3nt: TGCGCCAGCAGACGTCAGGGGGCGAGTTCACCCCTCCACTTT
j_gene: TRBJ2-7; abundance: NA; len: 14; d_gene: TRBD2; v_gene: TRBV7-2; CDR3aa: CASSLAGGSNEQYF; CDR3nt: TGTGCCAGCAGCTTGGCGGGGGGGAGCAACGAGCAGTACTTC
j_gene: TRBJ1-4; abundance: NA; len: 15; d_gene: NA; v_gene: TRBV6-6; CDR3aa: CASSYGSRTNEKLFF; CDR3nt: TGTGCCAGCAGTTACGGAAGCAGAACTAATGAAAAACTGTTTTTT
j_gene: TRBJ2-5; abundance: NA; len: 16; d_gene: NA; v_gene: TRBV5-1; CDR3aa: CASSLGVVVGQETQYF; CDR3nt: TGCGCCAGCAGCTTGGGTGTGGTGGTTGGTCAAGAGACCCAGTACTTC
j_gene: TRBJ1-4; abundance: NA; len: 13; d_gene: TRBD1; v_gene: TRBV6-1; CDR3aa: CASSRDRGRKLFF; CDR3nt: TGTGCCAGCAGTAGGGACAGGGGGAGAAAACTGTTTTTT
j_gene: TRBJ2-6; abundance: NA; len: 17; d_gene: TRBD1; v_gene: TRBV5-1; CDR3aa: CASSLGQGASGANVLTF; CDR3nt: TGCGCCAGCAGCTTGGGACAGGGGGCCTCTGGGGCCAACGTCCTGACTTTC
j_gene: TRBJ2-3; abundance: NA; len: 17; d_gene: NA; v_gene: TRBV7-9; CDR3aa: CASSPGPVTASTDTQYF; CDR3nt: TGTGCCAGCAGCCCCGGGCCCGTGACAGCTAGCACAGATACGCAGTATTTT
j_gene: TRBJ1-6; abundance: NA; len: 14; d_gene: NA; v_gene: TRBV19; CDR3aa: CASSMSHYNSPLHF; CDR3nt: TGTGCCAGTAGTATGTCACATTATAATTCACCCCTCCACTTT
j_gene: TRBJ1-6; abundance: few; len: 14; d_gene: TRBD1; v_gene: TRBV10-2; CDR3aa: CASNLGQGNSPLHF; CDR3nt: TGCGCCAGCAACCTGGGACAGGGCAATTCACCCCTCCACTTT
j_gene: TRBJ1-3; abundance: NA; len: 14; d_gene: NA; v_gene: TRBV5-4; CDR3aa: CASGLDNRRNTIYF; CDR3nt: TGTGCCAGCGGACTGGACAATCGCAGAAACACCATATATTTT
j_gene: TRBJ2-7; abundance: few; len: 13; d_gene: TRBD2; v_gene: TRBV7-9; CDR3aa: CASTGGENYEQYF; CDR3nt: TGTGCCAGCACGGGGGGAGAGAACTACGAGCAGTACTTC
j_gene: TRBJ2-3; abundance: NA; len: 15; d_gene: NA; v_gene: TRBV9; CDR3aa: CASSVRGARTDTQYF; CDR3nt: TGTGCCAGCAGCGTAAGAGGGGCAAGAACAGATACGCAGTATTTT
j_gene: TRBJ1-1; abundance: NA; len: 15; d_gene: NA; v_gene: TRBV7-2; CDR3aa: CASSLSPGRNTEAFF; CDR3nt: TGTGCCAGCAGCTTATCGCCAGGTCGGAACACTGAAGCTTTCTTT
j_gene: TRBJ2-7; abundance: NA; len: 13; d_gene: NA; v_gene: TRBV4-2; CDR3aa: CASITSRHHEQYF; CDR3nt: TGTGCCAGCATAACTTCCCGACACCACGAGCAGTACTTC
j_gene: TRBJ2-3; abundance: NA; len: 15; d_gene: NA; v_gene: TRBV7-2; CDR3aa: CASSLAGVGTDTQYF; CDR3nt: TGTGCCAGCAGCTTAGCCGGGGTGGGGACAGATACGCAGTATTTT
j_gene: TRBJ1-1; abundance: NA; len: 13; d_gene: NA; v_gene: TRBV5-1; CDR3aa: CASARTGNTEAFF; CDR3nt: TGCGCCAGCGCTAGGACGGGGAACACTGAAGCTTTCTTT
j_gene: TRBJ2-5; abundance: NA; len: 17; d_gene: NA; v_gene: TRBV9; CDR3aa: CASSVALCPPREETQYF; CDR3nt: TGTGCCAGCAGCGTAGCTTTATGCCCCCCCAGGGAGGAGACCCAGTACTTC
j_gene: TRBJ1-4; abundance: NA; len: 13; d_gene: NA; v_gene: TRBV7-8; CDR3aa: CASSLGPDEKLFF; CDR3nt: TGTGCCAGCAGCTTAGGTCCAGATGAAAAACTGTTTTTT
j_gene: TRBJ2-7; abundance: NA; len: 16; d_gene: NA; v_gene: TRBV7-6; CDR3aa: CASSTATGRRPYEQYF; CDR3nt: TGTGCCAGCAGCACGGCGACAGGGAGGCGACCCTACGAGCAGTACTTC
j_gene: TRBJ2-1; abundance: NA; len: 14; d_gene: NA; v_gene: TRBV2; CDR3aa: CASTLEGGGNEQFF; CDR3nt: TGTGCCAGCACCCTCGAAGGGGGAGGCAATGAGCAGTTCTTC
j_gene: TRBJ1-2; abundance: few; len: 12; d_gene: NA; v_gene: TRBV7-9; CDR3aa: CALGGRRDGYTF; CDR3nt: TGTGCCCTGGGGGGGCGAAGGGATGGCTACACCTTC
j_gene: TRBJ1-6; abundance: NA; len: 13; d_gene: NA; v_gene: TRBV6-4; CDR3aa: CASSATNNSPLHF; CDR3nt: TGTGCCAGCAGTGCAACGAACAATTCACCCCTCCACTTT
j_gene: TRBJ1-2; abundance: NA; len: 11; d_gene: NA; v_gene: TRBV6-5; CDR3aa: CASSYLGGYTF; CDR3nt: TGTGCCAGCAGTTACCTCGGGGGCTACACCTTC
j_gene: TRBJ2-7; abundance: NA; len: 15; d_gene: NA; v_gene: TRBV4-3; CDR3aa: CASSQPGRYSYEQYF; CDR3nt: TGCGCCAGCAGCCAACCCGGCCGGTACTCCTACGAGCAGTACTTC
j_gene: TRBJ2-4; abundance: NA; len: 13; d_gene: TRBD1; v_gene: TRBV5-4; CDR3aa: CASSIRGKNIQYF; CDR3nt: TGTGCCAGCAGCATCAGGGGGAAAAACATTCAGTACTTC
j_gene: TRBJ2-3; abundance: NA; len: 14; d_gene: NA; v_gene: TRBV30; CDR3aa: CAWSGGSRTDTQYF; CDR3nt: TGTGCCTGGAGTGGGGGCAGCCGCACAGATACGCAGTATTTT
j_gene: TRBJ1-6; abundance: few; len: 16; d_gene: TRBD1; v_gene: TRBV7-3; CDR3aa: CASSLNAGTGASPLHF; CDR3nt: TGTGCCAGCAGCTTAAACGCCGGGACAGGGGCTTCACCCCTCCACTTT